The clone carrying this T cell receptor (beta chain) appeared a few times. Its antigen is not known. The source of the sample is a study of T cell responses to AZD1222 COVID-19 vaccine. Study conclusions and caveats: Spike was spanned by vaccine-associated CD4 TCRs, with dominance at 160-218 and 743-854. Among AZD1222 vaccinees, only five or six were seropositive at baseline.

Looked up from germline, CDR1 is KGHDR and CDR2 is SFDVKD. The CDR3 covers 12 residues. V lost 0 bases, J lost 5 bases, and 3 bases lay in between. This table comes from immunoSEQ multiplex PCR, and its TCRdb copy is limited to in-frame clones, with some not included. This table holds 100,000 or so clones, more than 75% found once. The starting material was peripheral blood, obtained on day 0 of MenACWY control vaccination. This clonotype originated in an adult in good health. The chain has TRBV24-1 and TRBJ2-5; D gene ambiguous. The DNA for the CDR3 is TGTGCCACCAGTGATTTGAGGGAGACCCAGTACTTC. It specifies CATSDLRETQYF.